This T cell receptor (beta chain) came from a study of identifying expanded T cells in peripheral blood. Produced via immunoSEQ multiplex PCR; TCRdb's table is partial and in-frame only. The data show around 100,000 clones, about 89% seen once. Note on this clone: What it binds is not known.

Broader study findings: Variance in clone template counts between two-week samples significantly increased with total template count across all healthy donors.

Per germline, CDR1 MNHEY and CDR2 SMNVEV (reference sequence). Between the trimmed V and J ends, which lost 7 bases and 4 bases, there was a span of 19 bases. This CDR3 has 16 amino acids. This receptor was taken from a person between 18 and 75 years old in good health. Material: blood. The chain joins TRBV27 to TRBJ2-2, with D possibly being TRBD1 (6 bases). CDR3 in amino acids: CASTYGDTRGTGELFF. DNA for the CDR3: TGTGCCAGCACCTACGGGGACACCCGGGGCACCGGGGAGCTGTTTTTT.